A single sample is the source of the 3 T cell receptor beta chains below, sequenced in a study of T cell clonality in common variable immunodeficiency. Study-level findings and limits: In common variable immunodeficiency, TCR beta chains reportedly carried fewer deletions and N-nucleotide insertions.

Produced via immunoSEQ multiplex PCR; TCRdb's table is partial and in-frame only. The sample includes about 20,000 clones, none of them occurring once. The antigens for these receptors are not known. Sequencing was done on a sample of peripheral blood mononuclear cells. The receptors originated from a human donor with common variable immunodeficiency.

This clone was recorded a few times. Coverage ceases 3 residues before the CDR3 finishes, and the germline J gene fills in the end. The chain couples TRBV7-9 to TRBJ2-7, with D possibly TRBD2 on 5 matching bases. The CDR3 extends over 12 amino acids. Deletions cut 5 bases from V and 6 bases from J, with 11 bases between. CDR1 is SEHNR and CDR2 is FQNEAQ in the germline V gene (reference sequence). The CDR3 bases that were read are TGTGCCAGCAGCCTCATACGGGGCGAG. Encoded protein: CASSLIRGE. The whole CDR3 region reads CASSLIRGEQYF. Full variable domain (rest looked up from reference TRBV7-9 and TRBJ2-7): DTGVSQNPRHKITKRGQNVTFRCDPISEHNRLYWYRQTLGQGPEFLTYFQNEAQLEKSRLLSDRFSAERPKGSFSTLEIQRTEQGDSAMYLCASSLIRGEQYFGPGTRLTVT.

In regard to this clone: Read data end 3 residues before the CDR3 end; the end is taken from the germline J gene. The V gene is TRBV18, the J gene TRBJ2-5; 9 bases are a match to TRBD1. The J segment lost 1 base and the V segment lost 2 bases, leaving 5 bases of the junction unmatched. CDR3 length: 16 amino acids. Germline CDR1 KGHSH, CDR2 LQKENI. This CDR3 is CASSPGTGYSQETQYF. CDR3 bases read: TGTGCCAGCTCACCAGGGACAGGGTATAGCCAAGAGACC.

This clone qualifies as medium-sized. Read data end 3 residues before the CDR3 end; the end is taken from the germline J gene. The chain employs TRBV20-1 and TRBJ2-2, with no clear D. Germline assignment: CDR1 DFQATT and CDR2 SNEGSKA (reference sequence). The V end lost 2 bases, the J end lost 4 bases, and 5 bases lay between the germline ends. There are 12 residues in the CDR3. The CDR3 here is CSARPGTGELFF. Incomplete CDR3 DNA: TGCAGTGCTAGACCGGGCACCGGGGAG.